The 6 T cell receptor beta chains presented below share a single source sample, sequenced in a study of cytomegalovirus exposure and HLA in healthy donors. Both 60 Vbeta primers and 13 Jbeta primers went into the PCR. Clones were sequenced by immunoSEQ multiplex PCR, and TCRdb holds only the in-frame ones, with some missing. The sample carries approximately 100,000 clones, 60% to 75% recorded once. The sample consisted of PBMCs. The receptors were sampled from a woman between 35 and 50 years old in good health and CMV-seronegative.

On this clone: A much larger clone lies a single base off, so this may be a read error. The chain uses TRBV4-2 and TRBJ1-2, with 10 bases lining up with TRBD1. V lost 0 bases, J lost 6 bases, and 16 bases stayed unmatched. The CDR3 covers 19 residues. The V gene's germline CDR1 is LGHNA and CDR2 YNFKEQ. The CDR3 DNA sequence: TGTGCCAGCAGCCAAGATCCAGCGAACCTAGACAGGGGGCTCAATGGCTACACCTTC. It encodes CASSQDPANLDRGLNGYTF.

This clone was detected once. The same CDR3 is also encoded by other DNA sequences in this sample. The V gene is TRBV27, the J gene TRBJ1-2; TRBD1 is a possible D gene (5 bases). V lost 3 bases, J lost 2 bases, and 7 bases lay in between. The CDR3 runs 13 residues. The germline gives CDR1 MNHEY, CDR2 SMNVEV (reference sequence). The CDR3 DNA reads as TGTGCCAGCAGTTTGGGGCAGAACTATGGCTACACCTTC. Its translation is CASSLGQNYGYTF.

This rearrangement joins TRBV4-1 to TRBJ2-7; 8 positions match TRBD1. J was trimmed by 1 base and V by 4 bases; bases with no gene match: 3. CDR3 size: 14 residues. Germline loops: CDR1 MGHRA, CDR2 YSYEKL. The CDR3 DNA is TGCGCCAGCAGCCCCGGGACAGGTTCCTACGAGCAGTACTTC. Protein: CASSPGTGSYEQYF.

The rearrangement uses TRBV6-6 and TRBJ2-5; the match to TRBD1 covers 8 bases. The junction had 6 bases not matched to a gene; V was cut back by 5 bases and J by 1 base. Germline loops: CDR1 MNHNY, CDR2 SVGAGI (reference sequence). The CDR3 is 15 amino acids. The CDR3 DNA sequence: TGTGCCAGCAGTACCTTCGGACAGGGCCAAGAGACCCAGTACTTC. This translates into CASSTFGQGQETQYF.

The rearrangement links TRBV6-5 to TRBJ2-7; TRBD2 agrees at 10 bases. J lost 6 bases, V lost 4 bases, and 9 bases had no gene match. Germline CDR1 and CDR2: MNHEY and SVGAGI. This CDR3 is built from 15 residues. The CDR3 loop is CASSSGPSGRTEQYF. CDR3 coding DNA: TGTGCCAGCAGTTCGGGGCCTAGCGGGAGAACCGAGCAGTACTTC.

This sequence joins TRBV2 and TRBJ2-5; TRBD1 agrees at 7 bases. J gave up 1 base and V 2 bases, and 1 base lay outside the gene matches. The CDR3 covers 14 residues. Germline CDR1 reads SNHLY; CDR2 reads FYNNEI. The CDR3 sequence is CASSEYRGQETQYF. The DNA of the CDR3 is TGTGCCAGCAGTGAATACAGGGGCCAAGAGACCCAGTACTTC.